This T cell receptor (beta chain) emerged from a study of T cell repertoires and Cas9 in healthy adults. Study at large: SpCas9-reactive CD4 and CD8 T cells were characterized for potency, cytotoxicity and lineage.

Profiling relied on immunoSEQ multiplex PCR, and the TCRdb table lists in-frame clones only, not all of them. The table has 20,000 to 25,000 clones, over 85% seen once; the top ten hold 0.6% to 0.8%. With 4 bases clipped from V and 10 bases from J, the junction kept 6 bases outside the gene matches. Germline lookup yields CDR1 GTSNPN and CDR2 SVGIG (reference sequence). This CDR3 comprises 11 residues. Overall study results and limits: SpCas9-reactive regulatory T cells reportedly mitigated SpCas9-reactive effector T cells in vitro.

Worth noting for this clone: Its antigen remains unidentified.

Source material: CD4+ effector T cells (CD127+, CD25-, CD137-, CD154-) from PBMCs; culture status not recorded. This sequence joins TRBV30 and TRBJ2-5; 7 nucleotides match TRBD2. The sequence derives from a human donor in good health. CDR3 DNA: TGTGCCTGGAACGAACCGGGAGGCCAGTACTTC. It codes for CAWNEPGGQYF.